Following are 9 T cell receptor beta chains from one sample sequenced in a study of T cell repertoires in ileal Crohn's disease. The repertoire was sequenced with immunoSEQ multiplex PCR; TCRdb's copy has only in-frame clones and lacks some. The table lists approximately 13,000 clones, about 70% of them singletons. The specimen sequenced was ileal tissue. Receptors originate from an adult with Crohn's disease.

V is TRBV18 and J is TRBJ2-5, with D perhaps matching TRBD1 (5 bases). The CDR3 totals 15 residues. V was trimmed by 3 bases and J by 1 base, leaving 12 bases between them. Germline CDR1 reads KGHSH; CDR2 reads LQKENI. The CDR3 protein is CASSPQGRSQETQYF. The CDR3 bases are TGTGCCAGCTCACCCCAGGGTAGAAGCCAAGAGACCCAGTACTTC.

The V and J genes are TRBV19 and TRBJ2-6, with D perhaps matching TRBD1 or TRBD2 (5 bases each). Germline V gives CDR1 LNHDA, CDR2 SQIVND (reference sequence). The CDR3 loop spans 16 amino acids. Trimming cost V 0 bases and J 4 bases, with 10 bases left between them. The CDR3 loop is CASSIEAGTGANVLTF. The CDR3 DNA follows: TGTGCCAGTAGTATAGAGGCAGGGACCGGGGCCAACGTCCTGACTTTC. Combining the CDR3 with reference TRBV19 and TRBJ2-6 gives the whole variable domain DGGITQSPKYLFRKEGQNVTLSCEQNLNHDAMYWYRQDPGQGLRLIYYSQIVNDFQKGDIAEGYSVSREKKESFPLTVTSAQKNPTAFYLCASSIEAGTGANVLTFGAGSRLTVL.

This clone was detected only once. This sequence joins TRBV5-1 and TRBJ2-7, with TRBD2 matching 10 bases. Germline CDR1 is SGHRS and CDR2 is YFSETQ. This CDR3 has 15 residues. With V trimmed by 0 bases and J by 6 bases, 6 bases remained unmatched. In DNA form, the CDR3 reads TGCGCCAGCAGCTTGGGAGCGGGGGGGGCCCGCGAGCAGTACTTC. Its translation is CASSLGAGGAREQYF.

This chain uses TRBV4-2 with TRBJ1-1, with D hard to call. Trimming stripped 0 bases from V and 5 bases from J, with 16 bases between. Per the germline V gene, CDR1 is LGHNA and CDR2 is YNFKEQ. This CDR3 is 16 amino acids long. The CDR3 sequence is CASSQDLMAEWTEAFF. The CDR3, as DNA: TGTGCCAGCAGCCAAGATTTAATGGCGGAATGGACTGAAGCTTTCTTT.

CDR3 sequence: CASSRAHPYNSPLHF. The CDR3 region has the DNA TGTGCCAGCAGCCGGGCCCACCCCTATAATTCACCCCTCCACTTT. This chain connects TRBV2 to TRBJ1-6, with D hard to call. The ends were cut back, 6 bases at V and 2 bases at J, with 11 bases in the middle. Germline CDR1 SNHLY, CDR2 FYNNEI. The CDR3 consists of 15 residues.

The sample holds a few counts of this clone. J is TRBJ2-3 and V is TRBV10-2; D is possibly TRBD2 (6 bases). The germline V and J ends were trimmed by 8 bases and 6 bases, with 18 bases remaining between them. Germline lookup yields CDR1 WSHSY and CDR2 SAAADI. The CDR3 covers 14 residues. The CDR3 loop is CASGWSAAGDTQYF. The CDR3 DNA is TGCGCCAGCGGGTGGTCAGCGGCGGGGGATACGCAGTATTTT.

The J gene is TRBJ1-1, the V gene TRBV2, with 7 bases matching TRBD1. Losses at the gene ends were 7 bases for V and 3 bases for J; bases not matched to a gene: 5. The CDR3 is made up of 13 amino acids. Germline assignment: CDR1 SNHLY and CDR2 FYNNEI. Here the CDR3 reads CASTPDRDTEAFF. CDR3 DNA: TGTGCCAGCACCCCCGACAGGGACACTGAAGCTTTCTTT.

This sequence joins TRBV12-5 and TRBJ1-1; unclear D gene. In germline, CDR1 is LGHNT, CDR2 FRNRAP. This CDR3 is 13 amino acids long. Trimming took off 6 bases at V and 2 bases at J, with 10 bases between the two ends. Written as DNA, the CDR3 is TGTGCTAGTGGGACTCAGCGTAACACTGAAGCTTTCTTT. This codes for CASGTQRNTEAFF.

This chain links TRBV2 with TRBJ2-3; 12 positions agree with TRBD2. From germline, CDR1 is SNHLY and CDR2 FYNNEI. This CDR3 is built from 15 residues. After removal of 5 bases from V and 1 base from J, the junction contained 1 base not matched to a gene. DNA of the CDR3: TGTGCCAGCAGTAGACTAGCGGGGGGCACAGATACGCAGTATTTT. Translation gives CASSRLAGGTDTQYF.